A single sample is the source of the 22 T cell receptor beta chains below, sequenced in a study of blood T cell repertoires in COVID-19. Some clones are missing from TCRdb's copy, which holds only in-frame ones; the method was immunoSEQ multiplex PCR. The sample lists just under 85,000 clones, about 87% occurring once. Sequencing was performed on peripheral blood. Receptors originate from an elderly man with active or convalescent COVID-19.

The chain joins TRBV5-1 to TRBJ2-4; D call uncertain. Looked up from germline, CDR1 is SGHRS and CDR2 is YFSETQ. The ends were cut back, 0 bases at V and 2 bases at J, with 6 bases in the middle. This CDR3 is built from 14 residues. CDR3 amino acids: CASSLGQPKNIQYF. The CDR3 DNA reads TGCGCCAGCAGCTTGGGGCAACCCAAAAACATTCAGTACTTC.

This chain uses TRBV5-5 with TRBJ1-2; D not resolved. The V end was cut by 9 bases, the J end by 2 bases, with 14 bases between. Germline loops: CDR1 SGHKS, CDR2 YYEKEE (reference sequence). This CDR3 has 13 residues. The CDR3 nucleotides are TGTGCCACCACGTCCCGAGGGAACTATGGCTACACCTTC. Its translation is CATTSRGNYGYTF.

The genes are TRBV10-1 and TRBJ1-1; TRBD1 might be the D (5 bases). CDR1 and CDR2 from the germline V gene are WNHNN and SYGVQD (reference sequence). This CDR3 comprises 14 residues. V gave up 10 bases and J gave up 2 bases, with 17 bases separating them. The CDR3 sequence: CATTDTEFNTEAFF. CDR3 nucleotide sequence: TGCGCCACCACGGACACGGAGTTCAACACTGAAGCTTTCTTT.

The V and J genes are TRBV6-5 and TRBJ1-1; no definite D call. The CDR3 runs 14 residues. Germline values: CDR1 MNHEY, CDR2 SVGAGI. V was trimmed by 6 bases and J by 0 bases, leaving 11 bases between them. CDR3 amino acids: CASRPRVLNTEAFF. The DNA of the CDR3 is TGTGCCAGCAGACCGAGGGTCCTGAACACTGAAGCTTTCTTT.

This chain connects TRBV6-5 to TRBJ1-1; no reliable D call. CDR3 length: 14 residues. V was shortened by 4 bases and J by 0 bases, with 9 bases between the two germline ends. Germline V lookup: CDR1 MNHEY, CDR2 SVGAGI. The CDR3 DNA sequence: TGTGCCAGCAGTTTAGGACTTTTGAACACTGAAGCTTTCTTT. Encoded protein: CASSLGLLNTEAFF.

The chain has TRBV6-6 and TRBJ1-4, with a tentative D call TRBD1 (5 bases). The germline CDR1 and CDR2 sequences are MNHNY and SVGAGI (reference sequence). V was trimmed by 2 bases and J by 8 bases, leaving 15 bases between them. CDR3 size: 15 residues. The CDR3 loop reads CASSYVARDSEKLFF. The CDR3 nucleotides are TGTGCCAGCAGTTACGTCGCCAGGGATTCGGAAAAACTGTTTTTT.

V gene TRBV11-2 combines with J gene TRBJ2-2; 9 bases are shared with TRBD1. Germline V CDR1 and CDR2: SGHAT, FQNNGV. Trimming at V came to 5 bases and at J to 1 base, leaving 5 bases not matched to a gene. This CDR3 has 16 amino acids. In nucleotides, the CDR3 is TGTGCCAGCAGCCCCCCGGGACAGGGGAACACCGGGGAGCTGTTTTTT. This translates into CASSPPGQGNTGELFF.

The chain recombines TRBV7-7 with TRBJ2-2; 7 bases align to TRBD1. Germline V gene lookup returns CDR1 SSHAT and CDR2 FNYEAQ (reference sequence). CDR3 length equals 15 residues. With V trimmed by 5 bases and J by 0 bases, 3 bases remained unmatched. The CDR3: CASSVQGANTGELFF. DNA for the CDR3: TGTGCCAGCAGCGTCCAGGGGGCGAACACCGGGGAGCTGTTTTTT.

The CDR3: CASSLALERGGPRFF. Written as DNA, the CDR3 is TGTGCCAGCAGCTTAGCGCTCGAGCGGGGGGGCCCCCGGTTCTTC. The V gene is TRBV7-2, the J gene TRBJ2-1, with 10 bases matching TRBD2. J was trimmed by 15 bases and V by 0 bases; bases with no gene match: 11. The CDR3 covers 15 residues. The germline V gene has CDR1 SGHTA and CDR2 FQGNSA.

J is TRBJ1-2 and V is TRBV19; D call uncertain. From germline, CDR1 is LNHDA and CDR2 SQIVND (reference sequence). With 1 base removed from V and 4 bases from J, the gap between germline ends came to 13 bases. This CDR3 region has 15 residues. In nucleotides, the CDR3 is TGTGCCAGTAGTATAGTCTACGTCTCGGGCTATGGCTACACCTTC. The encoded protein is CASSIVYVSGYGYTF.

The chain uses TRBV24-1 and TRBJ2-5; TRBD2 might be the D (5 bases). Germline V CDR1 and CDR2: KGHDR, SFDVKD. There are 15 residues in the CDR3. Trimming took off 3 bases at V and 2 bases at J, with 12 bases between the two ends. CDR3 in amino acids: CATSDVGLGQETQYF. The CDR3 nucleotides read TGTGCCACCAGTGATGTAGGACTGGGACAAGAGACCCAGTACTTC.

This chain joins TRBV19 and TRBJ2-3, with unresolved D. The CDR3 is 13 amino acids. Germline V gives CDR1 LNHDA, CDR2 SQIVND (reference sequence). The germline V and J ends were trimmed by 6 bases and 3 bases, with 10 bases remaining between them. Here the CDR3 DNA reads TGTGCCAGTAGCCCTGGCAGGACAGATACGCAGTATTTT. Translating gives CASSPGRTDTQYF.

This clone came up a few times. The genes are TRBV5-6 and TRBJ2-2, with 9 bases aligning to TRBD2. Germline loops: CDR1 SGHDT, CDR2 YYEEEE. V dropped 1 base and J dropped 4; count of bases not matched to a gene: 2. The CDR3 is made up of 15 amino acids. The CDR3 bases are TGTGCCAGCAGCTTGCTAGCGGGGCTCACCGGGGAGCTGTTTTTT. Protein product: CASSLLAGLTGELFF.

The rearrangement joins TRBV5-5 to TRBJ2-3; 9 nucleotides line up with TRBD1. The V segment lost 2 bases and the J segment 1 base; nucleotides outside the gene matches: 5. CDR3 length: 16 residues. The germline V gene has CDR1 SGHKS and CDR2 YYEKEE (reference sequence). The CDR3 reads CASSLQGAVGTDTQYF. CDR3 nucleotide sequence: TGTGCCAGCAGCTTACAGGGGGCGGTGGGCACAGATACGCAGTATTTT.

This clone was seen once. The V gene is TRBV14, the J gene TRBJ2-1; 7 positions match TRBD2. V shed 0 bases, J shed 9 bases, and the junction held 2 bases outside the gene matches. Germline values: CDR1 SGHDN, CDR2 FVKESK. This CDR3 has 13 residues. This CDR3 is CASSQDWGGEQFF. CDR3 bases: TGTGCCAGCAGCCAAGATTGGGGGGGTGAGCAGTTCTTC. Variable domain in full (rest from reference TRBV14 and TRBJ2-1): EAGVTQFPSHSVIEKGQTVTLRCDPISGHDNLYWYRRVMGKEIKFLLHFVKESKQDESGMPNNRFLAERTGGTYSTLKVQPAELEDSGVYFCASSQDWGGEQFFGPGTRLTVL.

The chain joins TRBV7-3 to TRBJ2-7; 9 bases map to TRBD2. CDR1 is SGHTA and CDR2 is FQGTGA in the germline V gene. The CDR3 loop spans 16 amino acids. V trimming: 2 bases; J trimming: 3 bases; junction bases outside the gene matches: 8. CDR3 nucleotides: TGTGCCAGCAGCTTATTTCGCCTAGCGGGACGCTACGAGCAGTACGTC. Translating it yields CASSLFRLAGRYEQYV.

This clone came up a few times. The chain recombines TRBV24-1 with TRBJ2-3, with 7 bases lining up with TRBD2. The CDR3 runs to 13 residues. Unmatched junction bases numbered 4, after V lost 9 bases and J lost 2 bases. Germline CDR1 and CDR2: KGHDR and SFDVKD. This CDR3 reads CATGRGSTDTQYF. Here the CDR3 DNA reads TGTGCCACCGGGAGGGGATCCACAGATACGCAGTATTTT.

The genes are TRBV19 and TRBJ1-2; D call uncertain. From germline, CDR1 is LNHDA and CDR2 SQIVND (reference sequence). Between the trimmed V and J ends, which lost 3 bases and 5 bases, there was a span of 10 bases. CDR3 length equals 13 residues. The CDR3 sequence: CASSITAGYGYTF. As DNA, the CDR3 is TGTGCCAGTAGTATCACCGCGGGATATGGCTACACCTTC.

The chain employs TRBV4-1 and TRBJ1-6; perhaps TRBD1 as D (5 bases). Germline assignment: CDR1 MGHRA and CDR2 YSYEKL. V was cut by 3 bases and J by 7 bases, with 10 bases left in between. The CDR3 spans 14 residues. The CDR3 DNA follows: TGCGCCAGCAGCCATCCAGGGTTGAATTCACCCCTCCACTTT. This encodes CASSHPGLNSPLHF.

The chain employs TRBV19 and TRBJ1-1, with TRBD1 as a possible D gene (5 bases). The V gene's germline CDR1 is LNHDA and CDR2 SQIVND (reference sequence). The germline V and J ends were trimmed by 4 bases and 3 bases, with 15 bases remaining between them. There are 15 residues in the CDR3. Here the CDR3 reads CASSSPGRGDTEAFF. CDR3 in DNA: TGTGCCAGTAGTAGCCCAGGGAGGGGTGACACTGAAGCTTTCTTT. The entire variable domain, with the rest obtained from reference TRBV19 and TRBJ1-1, is as follows: DGGITQSPKYLFRKEGQNVTLSCEQNLNHDAMYWYRQDPGQGLRLIYYSQIVNDFQKGDIAEGYSVSREKKESFPLTVTSAQKNPTAFYLCASSSPGRGDTEAFFGQGTRLTVV.

V usage is TRBV7-7 and J usage is TRBJ2-7; D unclear. The CDR3 sequence is 12 residues long. The germline V gene encodes CDR1 SSHAT and CDR2 FNYEAQ (reference sequence). CDR3 bases: TGTGCTAGCAGGTACACAGATTACGAGCAGTACGTC. The encoded protein is CASRYTDYEQYV.

The chain links TRBV30 to TRBJ1-2; 7 bases align to TRBD1. Germline CDR1 reads GTSNPN; CDR2 reads SVGIG (reference sequence). This CDR3 contains 11 residues. V gave up 8 bases and J gave up 5 bases; unmatched junction bases: 5. In DNA form, the CDR3 reads TGTGCCGGGGACAGCTTTTATGGCTACACCTTC. Its protein is CAGDSFYGYTF.